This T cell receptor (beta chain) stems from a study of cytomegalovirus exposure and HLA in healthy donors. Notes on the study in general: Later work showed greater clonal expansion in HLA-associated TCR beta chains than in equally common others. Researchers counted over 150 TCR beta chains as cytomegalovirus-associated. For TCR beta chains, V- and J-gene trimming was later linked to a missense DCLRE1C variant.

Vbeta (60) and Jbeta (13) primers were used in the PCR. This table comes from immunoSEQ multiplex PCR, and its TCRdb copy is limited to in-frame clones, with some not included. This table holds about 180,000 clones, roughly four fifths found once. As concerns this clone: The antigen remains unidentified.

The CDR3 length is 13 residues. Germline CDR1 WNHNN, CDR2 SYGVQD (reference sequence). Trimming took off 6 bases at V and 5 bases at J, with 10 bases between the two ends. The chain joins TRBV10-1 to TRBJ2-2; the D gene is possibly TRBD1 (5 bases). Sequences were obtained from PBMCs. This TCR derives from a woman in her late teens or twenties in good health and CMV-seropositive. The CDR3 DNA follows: TGCGCCAGCAGGGCGACAGATACCGGGGAGCTGTTTTTT. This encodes CASRATDTGELFF.